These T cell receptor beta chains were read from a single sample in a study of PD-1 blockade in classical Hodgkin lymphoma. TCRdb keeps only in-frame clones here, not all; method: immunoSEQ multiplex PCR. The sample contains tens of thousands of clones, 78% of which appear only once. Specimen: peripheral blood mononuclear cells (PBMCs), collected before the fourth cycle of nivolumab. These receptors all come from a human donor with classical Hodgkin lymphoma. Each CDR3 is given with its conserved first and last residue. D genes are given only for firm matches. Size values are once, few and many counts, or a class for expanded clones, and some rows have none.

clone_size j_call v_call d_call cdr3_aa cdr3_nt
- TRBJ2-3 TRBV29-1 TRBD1 CSVVTGGKRDTQYF TGCAGCGTAGTCACAGGGGGCAAAAGAGATACGCAGTATTTT
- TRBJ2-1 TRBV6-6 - CASSFRGVLTEQFF TGTGCCAGCAGTTTCAGGGGGGTTTTAACGGAGCAGTTCTTC
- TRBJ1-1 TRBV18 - CASSPSGPRAFF TGTGCCAGCTCACCTAGCGGCCCACGAGCTTTCTTT
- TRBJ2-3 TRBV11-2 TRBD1 CASSLVQGEDTQYF TGTGCCAGCAGCTTAGTCCAGGGGGAAGATACGCAGTATTTT
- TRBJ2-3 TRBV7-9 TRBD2 CASSLTSGGVTSTDTQYF TGTGCCAGCAGCCTGACTAGCGGGGGAGTTACTAGCACAGATACGCAGTATTTT
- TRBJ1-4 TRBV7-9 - CASSFQGGNEKLFF TGTGCCAGCAGCTTTCAGGGAGGGAATGAAAAACTGTTTTTT
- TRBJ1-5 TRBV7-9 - CASSLSDDLGPQHF TGTGCCAGCAGCTTAAGTGATGACTTAGGGCCCCAGCATTTT
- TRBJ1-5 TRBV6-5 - CASGRTTARNQPQHF TGTGCCAGCGGCCGCACGACAGCCCGCAATCAGCCCCAGCATTTT
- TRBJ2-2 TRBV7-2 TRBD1 CASRPTGVGGELFF TGTGCCAGCAGACCTACAGGGGTGGGCGGGGAGCTGTTTTTT
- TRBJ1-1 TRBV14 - CASNVHRDTEAFF TGTGCCAGCAATGTGCACAGGGACACTGAAGCTTTCTTT
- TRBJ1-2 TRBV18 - CASSPRGQNYGYTF TGTGCCAGCTCACCCCGAGGACAGAACTATGGCTACACCTTC
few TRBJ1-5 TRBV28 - CASSSRRGDLNQPQHF TGTGCCAGCAGTTCTCGGCGTGGGGACCTCAATCAGCCCCAGCATTTT
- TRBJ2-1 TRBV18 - CASSREGEQFF TGTGCCAGCTCACGAGAGGGAGAGCAGTTCTTC
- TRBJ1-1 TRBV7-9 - CASSLVVMGTEAFF TGTGCCAGCAGCTTAGTGGTGATGGGCACTGAAGCTTTCTTT
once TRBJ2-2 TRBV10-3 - CAIALRGAAGELFF TGTGCCATCGCATTAAGGGGGGCGGCCGGGGAGCTGTTTTTT
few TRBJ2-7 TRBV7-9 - CASSLGPGGPTGTAYEQYF TGTGCCAGCAGCTTAGGCCCTGGAGGGCCGACAGGAACCGCCTACGAGCAGTACTTC
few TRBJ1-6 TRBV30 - CAWSVLRGWDSPLHF TGTGCCTGGAGTGTACTCAGGGGATGGGATTCACCCCTCCACTTT
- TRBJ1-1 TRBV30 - CASYRVGTEAFF TGTGCCTCCTACAGGGTTGGCACTGAAGCTTTCTTT
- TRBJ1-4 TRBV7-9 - CASSLLPGRDEKLFF TGTGCCAGCAGCCTCCTCCCGGGTAGGGATGAAAAACTGTTTTTT
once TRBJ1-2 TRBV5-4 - CASSLGRLDGYTF TGTGCCAGCAGCTTGGGACGGTTAGATGGCTACACCTTC
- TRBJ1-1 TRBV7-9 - CASSPRTQANTEAFF TGTGCCAGCAGCCCGCGAACGCAGGCGAACACTGAAGCTTTCTTT
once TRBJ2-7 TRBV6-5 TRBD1 CASIQGEEQYF TGTGCCAGCATACAGGGGGAAGAGCAGTACTTC
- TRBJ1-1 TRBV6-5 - CASSQVREDTEAFF TGTGCCAGCAGTCAAGTCAGGGAGGACACTGAAGCTTTCTTT
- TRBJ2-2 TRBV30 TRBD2 CAWSVLRGGAGELFF TGTGCCTGGAGTGTACTCCGGGGAGGGGCCGGGGAGCTGTTTTTT
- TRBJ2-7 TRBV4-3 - CASSQEYGISYEQYF TGCGCCAGCAGCCAAGAATATGGCATCTCCTACGAGCAGTACTTC
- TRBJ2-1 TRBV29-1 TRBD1 CSVGTGTASYNEQFF TGCAGCGTTGGGACCGGGACAGCTTCCTACAATGAGCAGTTCTTC
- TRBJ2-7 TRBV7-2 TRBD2 CASSQVGGTLGEQYF TGTGCCAGCAGCCAAGTCGGGGGGACCCTCGGCGAGCAGTACTTC
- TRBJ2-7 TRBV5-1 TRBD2 CASSLAQAGARYEQYF TGCGCCAGCAGCTTGGCCCAAGCGGGGGCCAGGTACGAGCAGTACTTC
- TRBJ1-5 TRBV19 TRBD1 CASSWDSDSNQPQHF TGTGCCAGTAGTTGGGACAGTGATAGCAATCAGCCCCAGCATTTT
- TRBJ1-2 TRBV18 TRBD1 CASSRQGRNGYTF TGTGCCAGCTCACGACAGGGAAGGAATGGCTACACCTTC
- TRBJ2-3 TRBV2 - CASSSSGVGTDTQYF TGTGCCAGCAGTAGTTCGGGGGTGGGGACAGATACGCAGTATTTT
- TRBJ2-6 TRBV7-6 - CASSFLGFGANVLTF TGTGCCAGCAGCTTCTTAGGGTTTGGGGCCAACGTCCTGACTTTC
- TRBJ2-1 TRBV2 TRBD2 CASLADEGYNEQFF TGTGCCAGCCTAGCGGACGAGGGCTACAATGAGCAGTTCTTC
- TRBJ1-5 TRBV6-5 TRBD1 CASSYPGGGQPQHF TGTGCCAGCAGTTACCCAGGGGGTGGTCAGCCCCAGCATTTT
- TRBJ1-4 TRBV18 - CASSPNKVKEKLFF TGTGCCAGCTCACCAAACAAGGTGAAGGAAAAACTGTTTTTT
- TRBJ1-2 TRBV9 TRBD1 CASSSRTQGADGYTF TGTGCCAGCAGCTCTCGGACACAGGGGGCTGATGGCTACACCTTC
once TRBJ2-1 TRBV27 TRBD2 CASSFISGGALNEQFF TGTGCCAGCAGTTTTATAAGCGGGGGGGCTCTGAATGAGCAGTTCTTC
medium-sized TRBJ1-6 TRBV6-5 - CASGRGSGSPLHF TGTGCCAGCGGAAGGGGTAGTGGATCACCCCTCCACTTT
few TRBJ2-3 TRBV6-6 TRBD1 CASSSGAGTGADTQYF TGTGCCAGCAGTTCTGGGGCCGGGACAGGGGCAGATACGCAGTATTTT
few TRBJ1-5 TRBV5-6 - CASSLDRNQPQHF TGTGCCAGCAGCTTGGATCGGAATCAGCCCCAGCATTTT
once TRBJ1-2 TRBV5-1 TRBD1 CASSLTTGDGGYTF TGCGCCAGCAGCTTGACGACAGGGGATGGTGGCTACACCTTC